Listed below are T cell receptor beta chains from one sample, sequenced in a study of identical twins. A single record per CDR3 protein comes from TCRdb applying MiXCR to the 5' RACE reads. The sample yields 300,000 to 400,000 distinct CDR3 sequences, 12% seen once. The same specimen was also included in a second study, on yellow fever vaccine responses in identical twins.

The sample was CD8+ T cells sorted from blood. These receptors came from a woman aged 18-30 years in good health. CDR3s include the opening cysteine and the closing phenylalanine or tryptophan. D genes are given only for firm matches. The size entry is marked missing in some rows and otherwise reads once, few, many or a size class.

>-|TRBJ2-1|-|17|TRBV5-5
TGTGCCAGCAGCTTCATAGTCCGAGTCGGGCCCGACAATGAGCAGTTCTTC
CASSFIVRVGPDNEQFF
>-|TRBJ1-2|-|15|TRBV4-2
TGTGCCAGCAGCCCCGAACAATCCACTACCTATGGCTACACCTTC
CASSPEQSTTYGYTF
>-|TRBJ2-7|-|14|TRBV3-1
TGTGCCAGCAGCCAAAAAGAGTTCGCCTACGAGCAGTACTTC
CASSQKEFAYEQYF
>few|TRBJ1-1|TRBD1|12|TRBV7-9
TGTGCCAGCAGCTTAACAGGGGATGAAGCTTTCTTT
CASSLTGDEAFF
>many|TRBJ1-1|-|14|TRBV12-3/TRBV12-4
TGTGCCAGCAGTTTAGCGGGAGGGTTCACTGAAGCTTTCTTT
CASSLAGGFTEAFF
>many|TRBJ2-1|-|13|TRBV20-1
TGCAGTGCTAGCAAGGGACACCCCGATGAGCAGTTCTTC
CSASKGHPDEQFF
>few|TRBJ2-7|-|14|TRBV28
TGTGCCAGCAATTGGGAGGGGGCCTCTACGGAGCAGTACTTC
CASNWEGASTEQYF
>few|TRBJ2-1|TRBD2|15|TRBV6-1
TGTGCCAGCGCCAGGGCCCTAGCGGGGGATAATGAGCAGTTCTTC
CASARALAGDNEQFF
>few|TRBJ2-1|TRBD1|14|TRBV4-1
TGCGCCAGCAGCCCAGGGACAGGAAACAATGAGCAGTTCTTC
CASSPGTGNNEQFF
>few|TRBJ2-7|-|14|TRBV5-1
TGCGCCAGCAGCTACCGTGGGGGTAACTACGAGCAGTACTTC
CASSYRGGNYEQYF
>few|TRBJ2-2|TRBD2|20|TRBV11-2
TGTGCCAGCAGCTTTCTATATATGGGACTAGCTCCGGCGTTTACCGGGGAGCTGTTTTTT
CASSFLYMGLAPAFTGELFF
>many|TRBJ2-5|TRBD2|15|TRBV12-3/TRBV12-4
TGTGCCAGCAGTTTTGCCAGCGGGGATGCAGAGACCCAGTACTTC
CASSFASGDAETQYF
>few|TRBJ2-7|TRBD1|12|TRBV5-1
TGCGCCAGCAGCCCCGACAGGGGATCGATTTGGTTC
CASSPDRGSIWF
>few|TRBJ2-7|TRBD2|16|TRBV20-1
TGCAGTGCCGCTCGGGGGACTAGCGGGAGGTCGTACGAGCAGTACTTC
CSAARGTSGRSYEQYF
>many|TRBJ2-2|-|14|TRBV29-1
TGCAGCGTTGGCACCGGGTCGGGCACCGGGGAGCTGTTTTTT
CSVGTGSGTGELFF
>-|TRBJ2-7|TRBD2|16|TRBV27
TGTGCCAGCAGTTCCATACTAGCGGGAGGCACCTACGAGCAGTACTTC
CASSSILAGGTYEQYF
>-|TRBJ1-5|-|14|TRBV10-3
TGTGCCATCAGTGAGCTACCGGGTGGTCAGCCCCAGCATTTT
CAISELPGGQPQHF
>few|TRBJ2-1|-|13|TRBV18
TGTGCCAGCTCGCCGACCGAGGGGGGAGAGCAGTTCTTC
CASSPTEGGEQFF
>-|TRBJ2-1|-|15|TRBV6-1
TGTGCCAGCAGTGAAGCGCGCGGTGGGGGTCAGGAGCAGTTCTTC
CASSEARGGGQEQFF
>many|TRBJ2-3|-|12|TRBV12-3/TRBV12-4
TGTGCCAGCAAGTTTAATGGTGATACGCAGTATTTT
CASKFNGDTQYF
>-|TRBJ2-1|TRBD2|17|TRBV2
TGTGCCAGCAGTGAAGAGCACGGGGGGGCCTCCTACAATGAGCAGTTCTTC
CASSEEHGGASYNEQFF
>few|TRBJ2-7|-|13|TRBV12-3/TRBV12-4
TGTGCCAGCACCTCAAATCCGACCTACGAGCAGTACTTC
CASTSNPTYEQYF
>few|TRBJ2-1|-|16|TRBV14
TGTGCCAGCAGCCAATCCCATTTCGGGGTGGGGAGTGAGCAGTTCTTC
CASSQSHFGVGSEQFF
>few|TRBJ2-7|-|13|TRBV9
TGTGCCAGCAGCATCGACCTCAGGGGCGAGCAGTACTTC
CASSIDLRGEQYF
>-|TRBJ2-1|TRBD1|14|TRBV28
TGTGCCAGCAGTTTGCCGACAGGGGCGAATGAGCAGTTCTTC
CASSLPTGANEQFF
>-|TRBJ2-3|-|16|TRBV6-1
TGTGCCAGCAGTCCCCAGGGCGTCGAAGTGACAGATACGCAGTATTTT
CASSPQGVEVTDTQYF
>-|TRBJ2-1|TRBD1|16|TRBV20-1
TGCAGTGCGGAACAGGGGACGGTAGCTCGAGTCGATGAGCAGTTCTTC
CSAEQGTVARVDEQFF
>-|TRBJ2-1|TRBD2|11|TRBV2
TGTGCCAGCACAAGCGGGAGGGGGCAGTTCTTC
CASTSGRGQFF
>-|TRBJ1-1|-|15|TRBV27
TGTGCCAGCAGCCCGTTTCGCCAGGGAAACACTGAAGCTTTCTTT
CASSPFRQGNTEAFF
>few|TRBJ2-3|TRBD2|16|TRBV4-1
TGCGCCAGCAGCCAAGATGCGGGAGGGTTCACAGATACGCAGTATTTT
CASSQDAGGFTDTQYF
>-|TRBJ2-1|-|14|TRBV6-5
TGTGCCAGCAGCTTAACAAGGAGCAACAATGAGCAGTTCTTC
CASSLTRSNNEQFF
>-|TRBJ2-2|TRBD1|13|TRBV2
TGTGCCAGCCGGGACAGCCACACCGGGGAGCTGTTTTTT
CASRDSHTGELFF